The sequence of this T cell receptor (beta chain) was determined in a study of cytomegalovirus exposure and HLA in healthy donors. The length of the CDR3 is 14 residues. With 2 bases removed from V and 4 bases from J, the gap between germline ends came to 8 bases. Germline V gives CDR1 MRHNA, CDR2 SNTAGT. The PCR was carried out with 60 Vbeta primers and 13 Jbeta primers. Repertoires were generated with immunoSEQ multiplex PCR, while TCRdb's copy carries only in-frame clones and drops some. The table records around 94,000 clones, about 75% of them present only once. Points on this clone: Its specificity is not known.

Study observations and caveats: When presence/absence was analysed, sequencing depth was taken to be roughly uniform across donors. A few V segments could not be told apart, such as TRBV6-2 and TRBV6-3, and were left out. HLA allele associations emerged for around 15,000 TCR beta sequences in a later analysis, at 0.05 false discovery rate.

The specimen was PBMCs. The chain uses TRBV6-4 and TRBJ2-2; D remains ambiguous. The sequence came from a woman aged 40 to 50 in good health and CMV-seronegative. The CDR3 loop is CASSDVSFTGELFF. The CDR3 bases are TGTGCCAGCAGTGACGTGTCCTTCACCGGGGAGCTGTTTTTT.